The following is a TCR beta chain sequence with its context. It was locally advanced or metastatic urothelial carcinoma that patients had. The record originates from a study of PD-L1 blockade in urothelial cancer. Study summary: Atezolizumab was started by patients in the mid-2010s at 1,200 mg intravenously every 3 weeks. Across blood samples, T cells had a median count of roughly 140,000.

CDR1 is SGHVS, CDR2 FQNEAQ, per germline. The CDR3 consists of 16 residues. V lost 5 bases to trimming and J lost 4 bases; unmatched junction nucleotides: 10. Every PCR got spiked synthetic TCR analog templates. TCRdb keeps only in-frame clones here, not all; method: immunoSEQ multiplex PCR. This table has around 35,000 clones, approximately 83% appearing once. This TCR was sampled from a man aged 55 to 70 with urothelial cancer. The starting material was PBMCs, obtained around atezolizumab (anti-PD-L1) treatment. This chain links TRBV7-8 with TRBJ2-1; 8 bases fit TRBD1. The CDR3 nucleotides are TGTGCCAGCAGCGGACCCGGGACAGGTGAATACAATGAGCAGTTCTTC. Translated, it gives CASSGPGTGEYNEQFF.